These T cell receptor beta chains were read from a single sample in a study of beta chain features in type 1 diabetes. Sequencing used immunoSEQ multiplex PCR; TCRdb keeps in-frame clones, though not all of them. The sample records some 900,000 clones, 17% being singletons. The sequencing input was naive CD4+ T cells from blood. These receptor sequences come from a woman between 18 and 30 years old in good health. Both conserved end residues are part of each CDR3. The order of the fields is D gene, V gene, clone size, J gene, CDR3 DNA, CDR3 protein. The D gene is left open where the match is weak. Not all rows give a size; the values are once, few, many and, for expanded clones, a class.

d_gene: TRBD2
v_gene: TRBV9
abundance: NA
j_gene: TRBJ2-2
CDR3nt: TGTGCCAGCAGCGTTACTGGCGGGAGCGGCACCGGGGAGCTGTTTTTT
CDR3aa: CASSVTGGSGTGELFF

d_gene: NA
v_gene: TRBV6-1
abundance: few
j_gene: TRBJ1-1
CDR3nt: TGTGCCAGCACCAGGAGCGGGGACACTGAAGCTTTCTTT
CDR3aa: CASTRSGDTEAFF

d_gene: NA
v_gene: TRBV5-1
abundance: few
j_gene: TRBJ2-7
CDR3nt: TGCGCCAGCAGCCTAGGGGGCTACGAGCAGTACTTC
CDR3aa: CASSLGGYEQYF

d_gene: NA
v_gene: TRBV28
abundance: NA
j_gene: TRBJ2-1
CDR3nt: TGTGCCACCAGGGTCGGGTCCTACAATGAGCAGTTCTTC
CDR3aa: CATRVGSYNEQFF

d_gene: NA
v_gene: TRBV7-9
abundance: NA
j_gene: TRBJ2-5
CDR3nt: TGTGCCAGCAGCTTCTCTAGGATCCACCAAGAGACCCAGTACTTC
CDR3aa: CASSFSRIHQETQYF

d_gene: NA
v_gene: TRBV2
abundance: NA
j_gene: TRBJ1-1
CDR3nt: TGTGCCATCAAGCAGGCGGGGGCGAACACTGAAGCTTTCTTT
CDR3aa: CAIKQAGANTEAFF

d_gene: TRBD1
v_gene: TRBV10-3
abundance: NA
j_gene: TRBJ2-2
CDR3nt: TGTGCCATCAGTGGACAGGGAAACACCGGGGAGCTGTTTTTT
CDR3aa: CAISGQGNTGELFF

d_gene: NA
v_gene: TRBV18
abundance: NA
j_gene: TRBJ2-1
CDR3nt: TGTGCCAGCTCACCCTATTGGGGCATGGGGAATGAGCAGTTCTTC
CDR3aa: CASSPYWGMGNEQFF

d_gene: NA
v_gene: TRBV19
abundance: NA
j_gene: TRBJ1-1
CDR3nt: TGTGCCAGTAGTTACAGGACAAAAGCTTTCTTT
CDR3aa: CASSYRTKAFF

d_gene: NA
v_gene: TRBV4-3
abundance: few
j_gene: TRBJ2-2
CDR3nt: TGCGCCAGCAGCCAAGTTTATGTGAGATACACCGGGGAGCTGTTTTTT
CDR3aa: CASSQVYVRYTGELFF

d_gene: TRBD2
v_gene: TRBV10-3
abundance: few
j_gene: TRBJ2-7
CDR3nt: TGTGCCGTCAGCAGGGCGGGAGGGGACTCCTACGAGCAGTACTTC
CDR3aa: CAVSRAGGDSYEQYF